Listed here are 26 T cell receptor beta chains from one sample, sequenced in a study of blood T cell repertoires in COVID-19. Produced via immunoSEQ multiplex PCR; TCRdb's table is partial and in-frame only. The table shows about 190,000 clones, with around nine tenths occurring only once. The specimen was peripheral blood. Receptor source: a man between 40 and 49 years old with acute or convalescent COVID-19.

This clone was picked up a small number of times. V usage is TRBV7-2 and J usage is TRBJ1-6; TRBD1 matches at 9 bases. Per germline, CDR1 SGHTA and CDR2 FQGNSA. The CDR3 is 15 amino acids. The V and J ends lost 6 bases and 7 bases, in that order; junction bases with no gene match: 7. In DNA form, the CDR3 reads TGTGCCAGCAGGCCTCTCGGACAGGGGAATTCACCCCTCCACTTT. This codes for CASRPLGQGNSPLHF.

V is TRBV4-1 and J is TRBJ2-1, with D hard to call. Germline V gene sequence: CDR1 MGHRA, CDR2 YSYEKL. CDR3 length: 15 amino acids. V lost 5 bases and J 1 base, leaving 12 bases between the germline ends. CDR3 residues: CASSFAQASYNEQFF. CDR3 sequence (DNA): TGCGCCAGCAGCTTCGCCCAGGCTTCCTACAATGAGCAGTTCTTC.

The chain carries TRBV10-3 and TRBJ1-2; 12 nucleotides line up with TRBD1. Unmatched junction bases numbered 4, after V lost 0 bases and J lost 5 bases. The CDR3 loop spans 16 amino acids. CDR1 ENHRY and CDR2 SYGVKD come from the germline V gene. For the CDR3, the DNA is TGTGCCATCAGTGAGTCGGGACAGGGGGCAGGGTATGGCTACACCTTC. Its protein is CAISESGQGAGYGYTF.

This rearrangement joins TRBV3-1 (or the pseudogene TRBV3-2) to TRBJ2-5; 8 bases map to TRBD2. The CDR3 sequence is 18 residues long. The V and J ends lost 0 bases and 1 base, in that order; junction bases with no gene match: 10. Germline V gene lookup returns CDR1 LGHDT and CDR2 YNNKEL (reference sequence). CDR3 nucleotides: TGTGCCAGCAGCCAAGAGGCCGGGGGGGCGGGTCGCCAAGAGACCCAGTACTTC. This translates into CASSQEAGGAGRQETQYF.

This clone came up a few times. The gene calls are TRBV4-1 and TRBJ1-2; the D is unclear. The V end was cut by 1 base, the J end by 2 bases, with 11 bases between. The CDR3 is 15 amino acids. CDR1 and CDR2 (germline): MGHRA, YSYEKL. As DNA, the CDR3 is TGCGCCAGCAGCCAAGGTGGCGGGGAAAACTATGGCTACACCTTC. Encoded protein: CASSQGGGENYGYTF.

This sequence joins TRBV6-2 or TRBV6-3 and TRBJ2-7; 12 bases map to TRBD2. Germline V CDR1 and CDR2: MNHEY, SVGEGT. CDR3 length: 14 residues. Trimming at V came to 5 bases and at J to 4 bases, leaving 3 bases not matched to a gene. CDR3 in amino acids: CASSGGTSGYEQYF. In nucleotides, the CDR3 is TGTGCCAGCAGTGGGGGGACTAGCGGGTACGAGCAGTACTTC.

This chain links TRBV7-9 with TRBJ1-4; a possible D gene is TRBD1 (5 bases). The CDR3 sequence is 14 residues long. The V and J ends lost 1 base and 7 bases respectively, with 10 bases between them. The germline gives CDR1 SEHNR, CDR2 FQNEAQ (reference sequence). The CDR3 region is CASSLERGSEKLFF. The CDR3 DNA sequence: TGTGCCAGCAGCTTAGAACGGGGGTCTGAAAAACTGTTTTTT.

V gene TRBV6-5 combines with J gene TRBJ2-4; D may be TRBD2 (6 bases). Germline V gene sequence: CDR1 MNHEY, CDR2 SVGAGI. Trimming took off 6 bases at V and 4 bases at J, with 16 bases between the two ends. The CDR3 contains 15 residues. The CDR3 protein is CASRGAGSFKNIQYF. In DNA form, the CDR3 reads TGTGCCAGCAGGGGAGCGGGCAGCTTTAAAAACATTCAGTACTTC.

The CDR3 DNA sequence: TGTGCCAGCAGCTTAGGGACAGGGGGCGCCGAGACCCAGTACTTC. As protein: CASSLGTGGAETQYF. This chain links TRBV11-3 with TRBJ2-5, with TRBD1 matching 11 bases. CDR1 SGHNT and CDR2 YENEEA come from the germline V gene. The trim removed 1 base at V and 5 bases at J, leaving 3 bases unmatched. There are 15 residues in the CDR3.

This chain connects TRBV30 to TRBJ2-5, with 8 nucleotides matching TRBD2. This CDR3 is built from 15 residues. Germline values: CDR1 GTSNPN, CDR2 SVGIG (reference sequence). Germline trimming cut 1 base from V and 5 bases from J; bases unmatched to any gene: 9. In DNA, the CDR3 is TGTGCCTGGAGTGGAACGGGGGGGCCGGGGGAGACCCAGTACTTC. Translating gives CAWSGTGGPGETQYF. The variable domain in full, with the rest retrieved from reference TRBV30 and TRBJ2-5, is SQTIHQWPATLVQPVGSPLSLECTVEGTSNPNLYWYRQAAGRGLQLLFYSVGIGQISSEVPQNLSASRPQDRQFILSSKKLLLSDSGFYLCAWSGTGGPGETQYFGPGTRLLVL.

This rearrangement joins TRBV6-5 to TRBJ1-1; the D is unclear. V lost 6 bases to trimming and J lost 6 bases, with 17 bases between them. Looked up from germline, CDR1 is MNHEY and CDR2 is SVGAGI. The CDR3 loop spans 14 amino acids. This chain's CDR3 is CASRTSGRLSEAFF. The CDR3 coding sequence is TGTGCCAGCAGGACCTCGGGGAGATTGTCTGAAGCTTTCTTT.

This clone came up once. The chain carries TRBV10-3 and TRBJ1-2; no clear D gene. V lost 5 bases, J lost 6 bases, and 13 bases lay in between. CDR1 ENHRY and CDR2 SYGVKD come from the germline V gene. This CDR3 spans 13 amino acids. Here the CDR3 reads CAISQSGRDGYTF. CDR3 bases: TGTGCCATCAGTCAAAGCGGACGGGATGGCTACACCTTC.

The chain uses TRBV11-3 and TRBJ2-1; 10 nucleotides line up with TRBD1. The CDR3 sequence is 13 residues long. Germline V lookup: CDR1 SGHNT, CDR2 YENEEA. V gave up 6 bases and J gave up 7 bases; unmatched junction bases: 3. CDR3 sequence: CASSRTGGNEQFF. CDR3 DNA: TGTGCCAGCAGTCGGACAGGGGGAAATGAGCAGTTCTTC.

The chain is built from TRBV2 and TRBJ1-5; no definite D call. Germline V gives CDR1 SNHLY, CDR2 FYNNEI. V lost 5 bases to trimming and J lost 5 bases, with 10 bases between them. CDR3 length: 13 amino acids. The CDR3 sequence: CASSWASDQPQHF. In DNA form, the CDR3 reads TGTGCCAGCAGTTGGGCCTCGGATCAGCCCCAGCATTTT.

The rearrangement uses TRBV27 and TRBJ2-3; D uncertain. The germline V and J ends were trimmed by 3 bases and 1 base, with 8 bases remaining between them. CDR1 is MNHEY and CDR2 is SMNVEV in the germline V gene (reference sequence). The length of the CDR3 is 14 residues. This CDR3 reads CASSFFQGTDTQYF. DNA of the CDR3: TGTGCCAGCAGTTTCTTCCAGGGCACAGATACGCAGTATTTT.

The chain links TRBV7-9 to TRBJ2-1; 8 bases agree with TRBD2. The CDR3 is 15 amino acids. After removal of 5 bases from V and 1 base from J, the junction contained 4 bases not matched to a gene. Germline loops: CDR1 SEHNR, CDR2 FQNEAQ (reference sequence). CDR3 sequence reads: CASSLSGESYNEQFF. As DNA, the CDR3 is TGTGCCAGCAGCCTTAGCGGGGAGTCCTACAATGAGCAGTTCTTC. Complete variable domain (other parts from reference TRBV7-9 and TRBJ2-1): DTGVSQNPRHKITKRGQNVTFRCDPISEHNRLYWYRQTLGQGPEFLTYFQNEAQLEKSRLLSDRFSAERPKGSFSTLEIQRTEQGDSAMYLCASSLSGESYNEQFFGPGTRLTVL.

The chain joins TRBV6-5 to TRBJ2-4, with D maybe TRBD1 (6 bases). V lost 6 bases and J 0 bases, leaving 9 bases between the germline ends. This CDR3 has 14 amino acids. Germline CDR1 and CDR2: MNHEY and SVGAGI. The CDR3 spells CASRPQGAKNIQYF. The CDR3 nucleotides are TGTGCCAGCAGGCCACAGGGAGCCAAAAACATTCAGTACTTC.

This clone was seen just once. The chain combines TRBV25-1 with TRBJ1-2, with D perhaps TRBD1 (6 bases). The germline V gene has CDR1 MGHDK and CDR2 SYGVNS. V was trimmed by 5 bases and J by 4 bases, leaving 17 bases between them. CDR3 length: 15 amino acids. The CDR3 reads CASSNLDGTPYGYTF. CDR3 nucleotide sequence: TGTGCCAGCAGTAACCTGGACGGGACACCCTATGGCTACACCTTC.

The genes are TRBV5-1 and TRBJ2-1, with no clear D. Trimming took 1 base from V and 0 from J, leaving 8 bases between them. CDR1 SGHRS and CDR2 YFSETQ come from the germline V gene. CDR3 length: 15 amino acids. CDR3 sequence: CASSLPLSSYNEQFF. The CDR3 coding sequence is TGCGCCAGCAGCTTGCCCCTGAGCTCCTACAATGAGCAGTTCTTC.

The rearrangement joins TRBV12-2 to TRBJ2-1; TRBD2, the table's D call, lacks a check against the DNA. TRBV12-2 is classified as a pseudogene. The CDR3 loop spans 18 amino acids. DNA of the CDR3: TGTGCAAGTCGCGAGCGGAGGGCGGGCAGCAGCTCCTACAATGAGCAGTTCTTC. It yields the protein CASRERRAGSSSYNEQFF.

The V gene is TRBV6-5, the J gene TRBJ2-2; a possible D gene is TRBD2 (7 bases). The CDR3 has 15 residues. V was clipped by 7 bases and J by 5 bases, with 17 bases between them. Looked up from germline, CDR1 is MNHEY and CDR2 is SVGAGI. The CDR3 here is CASKGGRGSTGELFF. The CDR3 DNA reads as TGTGCCAGCAAAGGGGGGAGGGGGTCAACCGGGGAGCTGTTTTTT.

The chain recombines TRBV30 with TRBJ1-5, with 8 nucleotides matching TRBD1. The CDR3 is 12 residues long. J lost 3 bases, V lost 8 bases, and 3 bases had no gene match. Germline-derived CDR1 and CDR2 are GTSNPN and SVGIG (reference sequence). Here the CDR3 DNA reads TGTGCCGCGGACAGGGACAATCAGCCCCAGCATTTT. Its translation: CAADRDNQPQHF. Drawing the rest from reference TRBV30 and TRBJ1-5, the complete variable domain is SQTIHQWPATLVQPVGSPLSLECTVEGTSNPNLYWYRQAAGRGLQLLFYSVGIGQISSEVPQNLSASRPQDRQFILSSKKLLLSDSGFYLCAADRDNQPQHFGDGTRLSIL.

The rearrangement joins TRBV30 to TRBJ2-6; TRBD1 matches 8 bases. V dropped 0 bases and J dropped 2; count of bases not matched to a gene: 6. The CDR3 runs to 17 residues. Germline values: CDR1 GTSNPN, CDR2 SVGIG (reference sequence). The CDR3 region has the DNA TGTGCCTGGAGTGTCGGCAGGGGGCTTACTGGGGCCAACGTCCTGACTTTC. Its translation is CAWSVGRGLTGANVLTF.

V is TRBV6-6 and J is TRBJ1-2; 10 bases are shared with TRBD1. Germline lookup yields CDR1 MNHNY and CDR2 SVGAGI (reference sequence). The junction had 5 bases not matched to a gene; V was cut back by 6 bases and J by 4 bases. This CDR3 contains 14 residues. The CDR3 coding sequence is TGTGCCAGCAGGACTGGACAGGGGGGCTATGGCTACACCTTC. It encodes CASRTGQGGYGYTF.

The chain has TRBV9 and TRBJ2-1; 11 bases agree with TRBD2. The CDR3 runs to 14 residues. Trimming took 4 bases from V and 9 from J; bases not matched to a gene: 6. Germline loops: CDR1 SGDLS, CDR2 YYNGEE. For the CDR3, the DNA is TGTGCCAGCAGCATAGCGGGGGGGCCTGGTGAGCAGTTCTTC. Its translation is CASSIAGGPGEQFF.

A few counts support this clone. The chain links TRBV15 to TRBJ2-1, with D possibly TRBD1 on 5 matching bases. The CDR3 covers 14 residues. Trimming took off 2 bases at V and 3 bases at J, with 8 bases between the two ends. Germline loops: CDR1 LNHNV, CDR2 YYDKDF (reference sequence). Written as DNA, the CDR3 is TGTGCCACCAGCAGACAGGGCCTCTACAATGAGCAGTTCTTC. It yields the protein CATSRQGLYNEQFF.